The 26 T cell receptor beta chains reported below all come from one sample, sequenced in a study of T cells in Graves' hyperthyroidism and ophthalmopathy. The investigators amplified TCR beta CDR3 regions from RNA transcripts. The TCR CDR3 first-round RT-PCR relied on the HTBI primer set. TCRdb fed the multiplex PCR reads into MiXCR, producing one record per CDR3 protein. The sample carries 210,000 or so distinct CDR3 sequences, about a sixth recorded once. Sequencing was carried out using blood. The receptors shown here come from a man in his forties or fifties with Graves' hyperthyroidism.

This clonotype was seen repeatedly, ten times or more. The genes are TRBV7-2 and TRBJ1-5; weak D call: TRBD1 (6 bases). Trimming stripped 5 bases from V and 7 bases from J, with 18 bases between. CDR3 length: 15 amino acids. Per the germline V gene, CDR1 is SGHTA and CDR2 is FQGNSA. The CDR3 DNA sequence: TGTGCCAGCAGCCTCGGGGGGCAGGTTTGGCAGCCCCAGCATTTT. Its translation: CASSLGGQVWQPQHF.

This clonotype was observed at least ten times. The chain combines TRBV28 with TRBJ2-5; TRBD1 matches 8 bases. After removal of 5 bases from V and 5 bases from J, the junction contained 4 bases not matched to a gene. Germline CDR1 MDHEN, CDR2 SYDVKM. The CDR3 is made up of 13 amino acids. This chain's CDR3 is CASSVTGGETQYF. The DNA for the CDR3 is TGTGCCAGCAGTGTTACAGGGGGGGAGACCCAGTACTTC. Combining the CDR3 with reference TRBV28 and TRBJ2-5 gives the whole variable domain DVKVTQSSRYLVKRTGEKVFLECVQDMDHENMFWYRQDPGLGLRLIYFSYDVKMKEKGDIPEGYSVSREKKERFSLILESASTNQTSMYLCASSVTGGETQYFGPGTRLLVL.

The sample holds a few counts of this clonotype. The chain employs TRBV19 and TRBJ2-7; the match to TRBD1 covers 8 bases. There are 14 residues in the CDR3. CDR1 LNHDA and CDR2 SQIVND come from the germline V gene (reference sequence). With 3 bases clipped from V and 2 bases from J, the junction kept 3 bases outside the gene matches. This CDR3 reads CASSMRTGPYEQYF. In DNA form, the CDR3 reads TGTGCCAGTAGTATGCGGACAGGGCCCTACGAGCAGTACTTC.

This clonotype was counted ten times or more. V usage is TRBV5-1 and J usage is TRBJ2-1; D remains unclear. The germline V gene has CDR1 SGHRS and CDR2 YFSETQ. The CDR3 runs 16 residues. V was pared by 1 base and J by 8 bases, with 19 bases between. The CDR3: CASSLKFPGLGDEQFF. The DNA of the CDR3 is TGCGCCAGCAGCTTGAAATTTCCCGGTCTTGGCGATGAGCAGTTCTTC. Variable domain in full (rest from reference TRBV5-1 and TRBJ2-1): KAGVTQTPRYLIKTRGQQVTLSCSPISGHRSVSWYQQTPGQGLQFLFEYFSETQRNKGNFPGRFSGRQFSNSRSEMNVSTLELGDSALYLCASSLKFPGLGDEQFFGPGTRLTVL.

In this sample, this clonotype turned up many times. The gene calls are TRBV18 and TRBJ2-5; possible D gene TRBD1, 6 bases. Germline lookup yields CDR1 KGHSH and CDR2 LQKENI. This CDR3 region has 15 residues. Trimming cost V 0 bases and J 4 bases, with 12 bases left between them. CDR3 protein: CASSPPVSQGETQYF. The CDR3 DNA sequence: TGTGCCAGCTCACCACCGGTCTCACAGGGAGAGACCCAGTACTTC.

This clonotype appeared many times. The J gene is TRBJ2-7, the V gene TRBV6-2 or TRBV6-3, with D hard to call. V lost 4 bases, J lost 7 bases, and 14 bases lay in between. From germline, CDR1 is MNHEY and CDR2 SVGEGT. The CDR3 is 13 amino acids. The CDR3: CASSSGPSGEQYF. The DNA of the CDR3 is TGTGCCAGCAGTTCGGGCCCCTCGGGTGAGCAGTACTTC.

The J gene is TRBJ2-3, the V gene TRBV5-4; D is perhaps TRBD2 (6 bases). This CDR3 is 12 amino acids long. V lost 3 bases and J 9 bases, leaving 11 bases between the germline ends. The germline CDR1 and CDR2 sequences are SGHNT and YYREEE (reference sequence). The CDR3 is CASSWGENTQYF. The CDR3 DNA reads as TGTGCCAGCAGCTGGGGGGAAAACACGCAGTATTTT.

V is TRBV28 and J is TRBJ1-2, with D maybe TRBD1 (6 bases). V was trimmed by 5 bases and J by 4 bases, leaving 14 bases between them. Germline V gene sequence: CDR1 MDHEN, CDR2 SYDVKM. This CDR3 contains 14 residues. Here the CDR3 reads CASSRPGESYGYTF. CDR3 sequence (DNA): TGTGCCAGCAGTCGACCAGGGGAGTCCTATGGCTACACCTTC.

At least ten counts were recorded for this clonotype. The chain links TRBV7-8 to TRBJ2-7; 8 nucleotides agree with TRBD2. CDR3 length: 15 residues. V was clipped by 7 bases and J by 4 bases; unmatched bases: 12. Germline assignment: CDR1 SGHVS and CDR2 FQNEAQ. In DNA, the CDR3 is TGTGCCAGCACCGAGGAGAAAGCGGGAGTGTACGAGCAGTACTTC. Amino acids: CASTEEKAGVYEQYF. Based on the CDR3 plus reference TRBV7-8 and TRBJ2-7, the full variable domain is GAGVSQSPRYKVAKRGQDVALRCDPISGHVSLFWYQQALGQGPEFLTYFQNEAQLDKSGLPSDRFFAERPEGSVSTLKIQRTQQEDSAVYLCASTEEKAGVYEQYFGPGTRLTVT.

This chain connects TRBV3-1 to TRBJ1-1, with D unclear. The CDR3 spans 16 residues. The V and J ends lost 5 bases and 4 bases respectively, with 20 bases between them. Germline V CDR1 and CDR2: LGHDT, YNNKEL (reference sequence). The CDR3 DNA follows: TGTGCCAGCAGCGTCGCCGGGCGGCCCTTGGGCACTGAAGCTTTCTTT. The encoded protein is CASSVAGRPLGTEAFF.

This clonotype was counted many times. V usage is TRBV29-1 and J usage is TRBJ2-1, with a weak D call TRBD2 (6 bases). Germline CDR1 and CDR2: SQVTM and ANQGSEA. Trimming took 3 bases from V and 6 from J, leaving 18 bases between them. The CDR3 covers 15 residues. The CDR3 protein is CSVDSLGGAGNEQFF. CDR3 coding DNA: TGCAGCGTTGATAGCCTGGGAGGTGCCGGCAATGAGCAGTTCTTC.

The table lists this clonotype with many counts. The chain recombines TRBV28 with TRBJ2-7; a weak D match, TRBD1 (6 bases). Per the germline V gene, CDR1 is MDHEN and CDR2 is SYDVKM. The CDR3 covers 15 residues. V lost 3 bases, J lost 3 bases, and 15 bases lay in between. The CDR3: CASSFLSQGIYEQYF. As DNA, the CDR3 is TGTGCCAGCAGTTTCTTGAGCCAGGGGATCTACGAGCAGTACTTC.

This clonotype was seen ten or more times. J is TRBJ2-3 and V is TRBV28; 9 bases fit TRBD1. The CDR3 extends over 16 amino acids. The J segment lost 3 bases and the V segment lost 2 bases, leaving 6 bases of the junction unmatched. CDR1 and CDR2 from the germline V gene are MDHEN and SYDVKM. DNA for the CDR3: TGTGCCAGCAGTTTAGGTTCGACAGGGGGAACAGATACGCAGTATTTT. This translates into CASSLGSTGGTDTQYF.

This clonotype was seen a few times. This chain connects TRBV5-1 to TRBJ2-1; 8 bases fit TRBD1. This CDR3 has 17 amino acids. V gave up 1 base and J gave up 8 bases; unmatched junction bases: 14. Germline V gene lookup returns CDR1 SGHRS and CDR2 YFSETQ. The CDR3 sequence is CASSLRGFGTGRDEQFF. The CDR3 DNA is TGCGCCAGCAGCTTGCGGGGTTTTGGGACAGGTAGGGATGAGCAGTTCTTC.

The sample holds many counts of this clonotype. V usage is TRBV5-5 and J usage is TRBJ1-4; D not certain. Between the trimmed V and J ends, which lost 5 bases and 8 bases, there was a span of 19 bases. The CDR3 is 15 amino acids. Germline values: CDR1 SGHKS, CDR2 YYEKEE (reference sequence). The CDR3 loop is CASSSTDQAVEKLFF. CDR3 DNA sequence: TGTGCCAGCAGTAGCACGGACCAGGCTGTAGAAAAACTGTTTTTT.

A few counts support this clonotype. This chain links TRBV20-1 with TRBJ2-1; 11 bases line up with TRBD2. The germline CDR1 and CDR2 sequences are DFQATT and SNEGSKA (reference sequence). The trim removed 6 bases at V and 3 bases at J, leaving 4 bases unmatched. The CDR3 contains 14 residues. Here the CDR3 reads CSAPGTSGYNEQFF. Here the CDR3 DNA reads TGCAGTGCGCCCGGGACTAGCGGCTACAATGAGCAGTTCTTC.

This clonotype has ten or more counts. The CDR3 is CASKSRVTYEQYF. In DNA form, the CDR3 reads TGTGCCAGCAAGAGCAGGGTTACGTACGAGCAGTACTTC. The chain recombines TRBV28 with TRBJ2-7, with D tentatively TRBD1 (5 bases). Germline V gene data show CDR1 as MDHEN and CDR2 as SYDVKM. The CDR3 contains 13 residues. V was pared by 7 bases and J by 4 bases, with 14 bases between.

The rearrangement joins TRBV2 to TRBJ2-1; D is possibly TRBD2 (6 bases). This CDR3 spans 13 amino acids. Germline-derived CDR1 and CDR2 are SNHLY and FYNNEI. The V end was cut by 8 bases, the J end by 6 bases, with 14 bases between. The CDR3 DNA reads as TGTGCCAGCGCGAGGGAGGTCAGCAATGAGCAGTTCTTC. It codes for CASAREVSNEQFF.

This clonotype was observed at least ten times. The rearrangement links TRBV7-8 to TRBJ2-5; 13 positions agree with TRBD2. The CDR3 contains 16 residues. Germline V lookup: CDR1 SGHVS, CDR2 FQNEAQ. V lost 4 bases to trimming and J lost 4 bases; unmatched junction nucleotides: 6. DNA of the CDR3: TGTGCCAGCAGCTCGAGGACTAGCGGGAGTTCAGAGACCCAGTACTTC. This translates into CASSSRTSGSSETQYF.

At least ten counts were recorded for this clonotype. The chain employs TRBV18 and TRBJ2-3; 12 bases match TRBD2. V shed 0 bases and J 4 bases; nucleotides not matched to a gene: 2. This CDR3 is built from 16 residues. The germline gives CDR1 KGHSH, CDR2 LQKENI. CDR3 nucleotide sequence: TGTGCCAGCTCACCACCCCTAGCGGGAGGGCCAGATACGCAGTATTTT. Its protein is CASSPPLAGGPDTQYF.

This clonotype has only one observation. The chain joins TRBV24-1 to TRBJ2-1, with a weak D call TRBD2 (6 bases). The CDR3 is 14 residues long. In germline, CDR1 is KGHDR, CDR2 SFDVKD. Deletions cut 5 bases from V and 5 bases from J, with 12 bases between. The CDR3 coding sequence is TGTGCCACCAGTGGTCGGGAGTTCGACAATGAGCAGTTCTTC. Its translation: CATSGREFDNEQFF.

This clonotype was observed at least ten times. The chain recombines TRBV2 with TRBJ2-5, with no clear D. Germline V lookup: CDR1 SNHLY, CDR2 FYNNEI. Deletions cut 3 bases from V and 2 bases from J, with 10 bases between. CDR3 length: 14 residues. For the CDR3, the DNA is TGTGCCAGCAGTGAGAGTAGTGTTCAAGAGACCCAGTACTTC. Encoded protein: CASSESSVQETQYF.

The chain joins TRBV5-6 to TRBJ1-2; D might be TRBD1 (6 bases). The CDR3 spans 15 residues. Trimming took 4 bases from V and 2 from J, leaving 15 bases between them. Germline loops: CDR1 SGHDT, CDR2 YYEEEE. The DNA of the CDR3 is TGTGCCAGCAGCCCGGGGGGCGGGGCCAACTATGGCTACACCTTC. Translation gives CASSPGGGANYGYTF. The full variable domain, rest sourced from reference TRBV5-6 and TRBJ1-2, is DAGVTQSPTHLIKTRGQQVTLRCSPKSGHDTVSWYQQALGQGPQFIFQYYEEEERQRGNFPDRFSGHQFPNYSSELNVNALLLGDSALYLCASSPGGGANYGYTFGSGTRLTVV.

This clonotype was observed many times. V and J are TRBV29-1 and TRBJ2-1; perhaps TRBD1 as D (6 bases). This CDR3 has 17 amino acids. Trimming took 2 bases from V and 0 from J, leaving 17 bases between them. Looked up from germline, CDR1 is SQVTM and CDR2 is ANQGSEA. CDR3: CSVEKVGGSSSYNEQFF. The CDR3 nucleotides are TGCAGCGTTGAAAAAGTAGGGGGTTCCAGCTCCTACAATGAGCAGTTCTTC.

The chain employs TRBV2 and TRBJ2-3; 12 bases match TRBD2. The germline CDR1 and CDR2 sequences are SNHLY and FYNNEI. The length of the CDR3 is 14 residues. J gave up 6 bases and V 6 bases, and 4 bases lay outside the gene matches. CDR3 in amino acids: CASRRLAGADTQYF. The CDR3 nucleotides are TGTGCCAGCAGAAGACTAGCGGGAGCGGATACGCAGTATTTT.

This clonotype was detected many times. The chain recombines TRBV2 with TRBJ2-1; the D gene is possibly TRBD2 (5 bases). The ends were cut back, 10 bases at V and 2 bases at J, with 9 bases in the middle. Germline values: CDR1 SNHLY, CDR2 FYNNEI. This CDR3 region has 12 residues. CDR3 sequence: CATEGPYNEQFF. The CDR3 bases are TGTGCCACAGAGGGTCCCTACAATGAGCAGTTCTTC.